This is a list of T cell receptor beta chains from one sample in a study of radiation and T cells in renal cell carcinoma. Clones were sequenced by immunoSEQ multiplex PCR, and TCRdb holds only the in-frame ones, with some missing. The repertoire holds tens of thousands of clones, with roughly four fifths as singletons. This specimen was blood, taken from a patient whose treatment included radiotherapy and nephrectomy. These receptor sequences come from a man in his 60s with renal cell carcinoma. The CDR3 runs from the conserved cysteine through the conserved F or W. Fields, in order: clone size, CDR3 length, V gene, J gene, D gene, CDR3 DNA, CDR3 protein. D genes are given only for firm matches. Only part of the rows carry a size: once, few, many, or a class if the clone is expanded.

NA	16	TRBV5-1	TRBJ2-7	TRBD1	TGCGCCAGCAGCCCAACAGGAAACACAGGGGAGTACGAGCAGTACTTC	CASSPTGNTGEYEQYF
NA	18	TRBV11-3	TRBJ2-1	TRBD2	TGTGCCAGCAGCCAAATACGGGCTATGAGGGAGGGGATCAATGAGCAGTTCTTC	CASSQIRAMREGINEQFF
NA	14	TRBV5-6	TRBJ1-3	NA	TGTGCCAGCAGCTTGGGGGGGTTTGGAAACACCATATATTTT	CASSLGGFGNTIYF
NA	15	TRBV15	TRBJ2-7	NA	TGTGCCACCAGCAGAGATCTGGGGGCGGTCTACGAGCAGTACTTC	CATSRDLGAVYEQYF
NA	14	TRBV9	TRBJ1-2	NA	TGTGCCAGCAGCGTAGCTACAGGCCTCTTTGGCTACACCTTC	CASSVATGLFGYTF
NA	15	TRBV5-6	TRBJ1-5	TRBD1	TGTGCCAGCAGCTTGGCAGGGGGAAGCAATCAGCCCCAGCATTTT	CASSLAGGSNQPQHF
NA	16	TRBV9	TRBJ1-1	NA	TGTGCCAGCAGCGTAGATGGCCGGTCCATTCCGGCTGAAGCTTTCTTT	CASSVDGRSIPAEAFF
NA	14	TRBV6-6	TRBJ2-5	TRBD2	TGTGCCAGCAGTTCCAGGACTAGTGGAGAGACCCAGTACTTC	CASSSRTSGETQYF
NA	15	TRBV14	TRBJ1-4	NA	TGTGCCAGCAGTAATGGACGGAGCCGAAGCGAAAAACTGTTTTTT	CASSNGRSRSEKLFF
NA	14	TRBV5-6	TRBJ1-1	NA	TGTGCCAGCAGCTTGCTAGGGGAGGCCACTGAAGCTTTCTTT	CASSLLGEATEAFF
NA	16	TRBV2	TRBJ1-6	TRBD1	TGTGCCAGCAGTGAATTGGGACAGGGCGGCAGGATAGCCCTCCACTTT	CASSELGQGGRIALHF
NA	13	TRBV11-3	TRBJ1-5	NA	TGTGCCAGCAGCTTAGAGAGGGATCAGCCCCAGCATTTT	CASSLERDQPQHF
NA	11	TRBV6-1	TRBJ2-3	NA	TGTGCCAGCAGTGGGTTGGTAAAGCAGTATTTT	CASSGLVKQYF
NA	18	TRBV5-1	TRBJ2-3	NA	TGCGCCAGCAGCCGGTGGTGGCGGGGGCCCACGGTGGCAGATACGCAGTATTTT	CASSRWWRGPTVADTQYF
NA	16	TRBV19	TRBJ2-3	TRBD1	TGTGCCAGTAGTATAGTTGCCAGGGGGAGAGTTGGTACGCAGTATTTT	CASSIVARGRVGTQYF
NA	15	TRBV19	TRBJ1-4	TRBD1	TGTGCCAGTAAGACAGGGGTCTTAGAGGGCGAAAAACTGTTTTTT	CASKTGVLEGEKLFF
NA	12	TRBV19	TRBJ1-3	NA	TGTGCCAGTAGCCGATCTGGAAACACCATATATTTT	CASSRSGNTIYF
NA	15	TRBV4-1	TRBJ2-3	NA	TGCGCCAGCAGCCAGGAGGGACAGAACACAGATACGCAGTATTTT	CASSQEGQNTDTQYF
NA	14	TRBV10-3	TRBJ1-6	TRBD1	TGTGCCACCGGACAGGGGGAACATAATTCACCCCTCCACTTT	CATGQGEHNSPLHF
NA	17	TRBV11-3	TRBJ2-2	TRBD1	TGTGCCAGCAGCTTAACCCGGGACAGGTTGTACACCGGGGAGCTGTTTTTT	CASSLTRDRLYTGELFF
NA	15	TRBV6-1	TRBJ2-7	TRBD1	TGTGCCACATCACTAAACCGGGACAGGGGGGTAACGCAGTACTTC	CATSLNRDRGVTQYF
NA	15	TRBV19	TRBJ1-2	TRBD1	TGTGCCAGTACCCGCCGGGACAGAGGAAACTATGGCTACACCTTC	CASTRRDRGNYGYTF
NA	14	TRBV11-3	TRBJ2-5	TRBD2	TGTGCCAGCACGACGTGGGGGGGGCAAGAGACCCAGTACTTC	CASTTWGGQETQYF
NA	16	TRBV9	TRBJ2-2	NA	TGTGCCAGCAGCGTACTCGGGCCAGGGAACACCGGGGAGCTGTTTTTT	CASSVLGPGNTGELFF
NA	13	TRBV15	TRBJ2-7	TRBD2	TGTGCCACAAGAGCGGGGGCAACCTACGAGCAGTACTTC	CATRAGATYEQYF
NA	13	TRBV6-6	TRBJ2-7	TRBD1	TGTGCCAGCGACCGCGGACAGGGCTACGAGCAGTACTTC	CASDRGQGYEQYF
NA	12	TRBV27	TRBJ1-2	NA	TGTGCCAGCAGACCCTCCCTGGGTGGCTACACCTTC	CASRPSLGGYTF
NA	16	TRBV4-3	TRBJ2-1	NA	TGCGCCAGCAGCCAAATTTCGGGGGACGCCTACAATGAGCAGTTCTTC	CASSQISGDAYNEQFF
NA	18	TRBV5-5	TRBJ2-2	NA	TGTGCCAGCAGCTCCCTGGGACAGCGGGTCGCGAACACCGGGGAGCTGTTTTTT	CASSSLGQRVANTGELFF
once	11	TRBV29-1	TRBJ2-3	TRBD2	TGCAGCGTTGTTCGGGAGGCTACGCAGTATTTT	CSVVREATQYF
NA	15	TRBV19	TRBJ2-7	TRBD1	TGTGCCAGTAGTCCCAGGACAGGGGTCGGCCACGAGCAGTACTTC	CASSPRTGVGHEQYF
NA	17	TRBV5-1	TRBJ1-1	TRBD1	TGCGCCAGCAGCTTGTGGGGACAGGGTAGGGGGAACACTGAAGCTTTCTTT	CASSLWGQGRGNTEAFF
NA	14	TRBV30	TRBJ2-7	NA	TGTGCCTGGACCCACAGGGCCATACTCTACGAGCAGTACTTC	CAWTHRAILYEQYF
NA	16	TRBV10-2	TRBJ2-4	NA	TGCGCCAGCAGTGAACCCGGGGAGCCCCTCAAAAACATTCAGTACTTC	CASSEPGEPLKNIQYF
NA	15	TRBV29-1	TRBJ2-1	TRBD2	TGCAGCGTTGTAAGGACTAGCGGGAGTCTAAATGAGCAGTTCTTC	CSVVRTSGSLNEQFF
NA	17	TRBV7-2	TRBJ2-7	NA	TGTGCCAGCAGCTTAGGCGGTCGGGGGCAGCGAGGCAACGAGCAGTACTTC	CASSLGGRGQRGNEQYF
NA	14	TRBV27	TRBJ2-3	NA	TGTGCCAGCAGTCCGCCCCCGGGGCCTAATACGCAGTATTTT	CASSPPPGPNTQYF
NA	11	TRBV5-6	TRBJ1-1	NA	TGTGCCAGCAGCTTAGGGGATGAAGCTTTCTTT	CASSLGDEAFF
NA	13	TRBV18	TRBJ1-3	NA	TGTGCCAGCGCGACAGGCGGAGGTAACACCATATATTTT	CASATGGGNTIYF
few	15	TRBV7-8	TRBJ1-5	NA	TGTGCCAGCAGCGAAACAAGGACAGTTAATCAGCCCCAGCATTTT	CASSETRTVNQPQHF
NA	14	TRBV7-2	TRBJ2-7	NA	TGTGCCAGCAGCTTAGGCAGGGCCCCCTACGAGCAGTACTTC	CASSLGRAPYEQYF
medium-sized	13	TRBV27	TRBJ1-1	NA	TGTGCCAGCAGTTTAGACGGGAGGACTGAAGCTTTCTTT	CASSLDGRTEAFF
NA	16	TRBV10-2	TRBJ2-1	TRBD2	TGCGCCAGCAGAAGACTAGCGGGGGGATCCTACAATGAGCAGTTCTTC	CASRRLAGGSYNEQFF
NA	12	TRBV4-1	TRBJ2-3	NA	TGCGCCAGCAGCCTCCGGGAAGATACGCAGTATTTT	CASSLREDTQYF
NA	13	TRBV4-3	TRBJ2-3	NA	TGCGCCAGCAGCCAACACGATCAAGGTACGCAGTATTTT	CASSQHDQGTQYF
NA	14	TRBV5-4	TRBJ1-4	NA	TGTGCCAGCTCGCAGGGAGCAACTAATGAAAAACTGTTTTTT	CASSQGATNEKLFF
NA	16	TRBV19	TRBJ1-3	TRBD1	TGTGCCAGTATGATGGGACAGGCAAACTCTGGAAACACCATATATTTT	CASMMGQANSGNTIYF
NA	12	TRBV27	TRBJ2-5	NA	TGTGCCAGCAGTTTAGCGGGCGAGACCCAGTACTTC	CASSLAGETQYF
few	13	TRBV12-5	TRBJ2-7	NA	TGTGCTAGTGGGACCGGGGTCTCCTACGAGCAGTACTTC	CASGTGVSYEQYF
NA	14	TRBV6-1	TRBJ2-7	TRBD2	TGTGCCACAATGACTAGCGGGGTCTCCTACGAGCAGTACTTC	CATMTSGVSYEQYF
NA	12	TRBV14	TRBJ1-2	NA	TGTGCCAGCAGCCAAGATTGGGGCGGCTACACCTTC	CASSQDWGGYTF
NA	11	TRBV19	TRBJ1-1	NA	TGTGCCGCAAATCAGGGTCTCGAAGCTTTCTTT	CAANQGLEAFF
NA	13	TRBV6-1	TRBJ1-1	NA	TGTGCCAGCAGTTTCGCAGGGAGAGATGAAGCTTTCTTT	CASSFAGRDEAFF
NA	11	TRBV29-1	TRBJ2-1	NA	TGCAGCGTTGAAAGGGGTAATGAGCAGTTCTTC	CSVERGNEQFF
NA	15	TRBV6-5	TRBJ1-2	TRBD1	TGTGCCAGCACATCCGTCTCCAGGGGGGGCTATGGCTACACCTTC	CASTSVSRGGYGYTF
medium-sized	15	TRBV7-6	TRBJ2-1	TRBD1	TGTGCCAGCAGCTTTGCGGGACAGGGAGGGAATGAGCAGTTCTTC	CASSFAGQGGNEQFF
few	15	TRBV29-1	TRBJ2-1	TRBD2	TGCAGCGTTGAACTTGCGGGGGGGCGCTACAATGAGCAGTTCTTC	CSVELAGGRYNEQFF
NA	15	TRBV4-1	TRBJ2-3	TRBD2	TGCGCCAGCAGCCAACATGGACTAGCTACGGATACGCAGTATTTT	CASSQHGLATDTQYF